This T cell receptor (beta chain) appears in the sequencing data of a study of blood T cell repertoires in COVID-19. At the level of the study: Sites across the United States, Italy and Spain contributed samples from acute and convalescent COVID-19. PBMCs, B-cell-depleted T cells, or T cells were the source of the cDNA or gDNA that made up the material.

Per the original methods: Quantification of nucleated cells was approximated via reference gene primer amplification. The repertoire was sequenced with immunoSEQ multiplex PCR; TCRdb's copy has only in-frame clones and lacks some. D and trimming were read from the DNA, whereas the V and J calls and clone size are those reported in that table. The data show 310,000 or so clones, about nine tenths seen once. The germline gives CDR1 SGHNT, CDR2 YYREEE (reference sequence). CDR3 length equals 15 residues. Trimming left V 4 bases short and J 0 bases short, with 11 bases between. The sequenced material came from PBMCs or T cells enriched from blood (not recorded which). This chain uses TRBV5-4 with TRBJ2-1; tentative D call: TRBD1 (5 bases). The TCR sequence derives from a woman aged 25 to 39 who had recovered from COVID-19. This CDR3 is CASSLGHPSYNEQFF. The CDR3 DNA sequence: TGTGCCAGCAGCCTAGGACATCCCTCCTACAATGAGCAGTTCTTC.